These 9 T cell receptor beta chains originate from one sample sequenced in a study of T-cell reconstitution after alpha-beta-depleted transplantation in children. Unique molecular identifiers were used to barcode this TCRbeta library. MiXCR, applied by TCRdb to the PCR reads, yields one record per CDR3 protein. The table shows around 440,000 distinct CDR3 sequences, with 16% occurring only once. This sample comprised PBMCs, mostly from graft donor cells, obtained 360 days after TCRalphabeta/CD19-depleted stem cell transplant. These receptors came from a boy under two years old who had a stem cell transplant for Wiskott-Aldrich syndrome, so the T cells may come from the graft donor.

This clonotype was counted between two and nine times. This chain joins TRBV5-1 and TRBJ2-1; TRBD2 matches 13 bases. Losses at the gene ends were 4 bases for V and 7 bases for J; bases not matched to a gene: 8. The CDR3 consists of 16 residues. The V gene's germline CDR1 is SGHRS and CDR2 YFSETQ. The CDR3 region has the DNA TGCGCCAGCAGCCCTACTAGCGGGGGGGCGGGGAATGAGCAGTTCTTC. Protein: CASSPTSGGAGNEQFF.

This clonotype showed up many times. V gene TRBV20-1 combines with J gene TRBJ2-1; D could derive from TRBD1 or TRBD2 (6 bases each). Trimming stripped 6 bases from V and 0 bases from J, with 15 bases between. The CDR3 extends over 15 amino acids. Per germline, CDR1 DFQATT and CDR2 SNEGSKA (reference sequence). The CDR3 coding sequence is TGCAGTGCGCCGCCGGGGGCCAGCTCCTACAATGAGCAGTTCTTC. It translates to CSAPPGASSYNEQFF.

This chain uses TRBV20-1 with TRBJ2-5; D remains unclear. CDR1 is DFQATT and CDR2 is SNEGSKA in the germline V gene (reference sequence). V lost 0 bases, J lost 2 bases, and 13 bases lay in between. The length of the CDR3 is 15 residues. CDR3 nucleotides: TGCAGTGCTAGAGATGCGTTACATTGGCAAGAGACCCAGTACTTC. Translating it yields CSARDALHWQETQYF.

This chain joins TRBV6-5 and TRBJ2-7; 8 bases are shared with TRBD1. This CDR3 is built from 15 residues. V lost 3 bases, J lost 0 bases, and 4 bases stayed unmatched. Germline V gene sequence: CDR1 MNHEY, CDR2 SVGAGI. CDR3: CASSYGTGVSYEQYF. CDR3 bases: TGTGCCAGCAGTTATGGGACAGGCGTCTCCTACGAGCAGTACTTC.

A few counts support this clonotype. The chain has TRBV7-9 and TRBJ2-1; 9 nucleotides line up with TRBD2. The CDR3 length is 19 residues. V lost 2 bases and J lost 2; bases outside the gene matches: 13. CDR1 SEHNR and CDR2 FQNEAQ come from the germline V gene (reference sequence). The CDR3 DNA follows: TGTGCCAGCAGCTTACTCTTTCGAAGCGGGAGGCTAACCTACAATGAGCAGTTCTTC. It translates to CASSLLFRSGRLTYNEQFF.

This chain connects TRBV7-8 to TRBJ2-7; D not certain. The length of the CDR3 is 14 residues. Germline loops: CDR1 SGHVS, CDR2 FQNEAQ. Between the trimmed V and J ends, which lost 2 bases and 0 bases, there was a span of 8 bases. In DNA, the CDR3 is TGTGCCAGCAGCTTAAGCTGGAGCTCCTACGAGCAGTACTTC. Its protein product is CASSLSWSSYEQYF.

The chain carries TRBV6-5 and TRBJ2-3; TRBD2 matches at 9 bases. Trimming removed 4 bases from V and 4 bases from J; junction bases left unmatched: 6. CDR1 is MNHEY and CDR2 is SVGAGI in the germline V gene. This CDR3 is built from 15 residues. CDR3 sequence: CASSWTSEFPDTQYF. DNA for the CDR3: TGTGCCAGCAGTTGGACTAGCGAATTTCCAGATACGCAGTATTTT.

The V call is TRBV7-9, the J call TRBJ1-4; D perhaps matches TRBD1 (6 bases). Trimming took 4 bases from V and 3 from J, leaving 18 bases between them. Germline CDR1 SEHNR, CDR2 FQNEAQ (reference sequence). This CDR3 is built from 17 residues. The CDR3 DNA follows: TGTGCCAGCAGCTCCCCCCATTGGGGGGGCTCTAATGAAAAACTGTTTTTT. This encodes CASSSPHWGGSNEKLFF.

This clonotype was observed a handful of times. The V gene is TRBV30, the J gene TRBJ2-1; D unresolved. This CDR3 has 13 amino acids. The germline CDR1 and CDR2 sequences are GTSNPN and SVGIG (reference sequence). Between the trimmed V and J ends, which lost 1 base and 7 bases, there was a span of 11 bases. The CDR3 protein is CAWSGLGRNEQFF. CDR3 in DNA: TGTGCCTGGAGTGGACTGGGAAGGAATGAGCAGTTCTTC.